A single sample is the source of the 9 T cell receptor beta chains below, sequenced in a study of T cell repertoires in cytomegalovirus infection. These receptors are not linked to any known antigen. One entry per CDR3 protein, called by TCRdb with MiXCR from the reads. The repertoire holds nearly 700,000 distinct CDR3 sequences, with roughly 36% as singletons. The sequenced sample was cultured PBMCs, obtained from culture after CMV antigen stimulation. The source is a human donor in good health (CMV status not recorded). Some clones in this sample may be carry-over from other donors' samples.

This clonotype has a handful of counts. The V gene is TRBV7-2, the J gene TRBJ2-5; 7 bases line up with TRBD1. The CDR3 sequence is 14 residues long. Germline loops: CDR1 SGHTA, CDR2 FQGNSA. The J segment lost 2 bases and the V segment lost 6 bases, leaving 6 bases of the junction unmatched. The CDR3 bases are TGTGCCAGCAGACCGGGACAGTTACAAGAGACCCAGTACTTC. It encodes CASRPGQLQETQYF.

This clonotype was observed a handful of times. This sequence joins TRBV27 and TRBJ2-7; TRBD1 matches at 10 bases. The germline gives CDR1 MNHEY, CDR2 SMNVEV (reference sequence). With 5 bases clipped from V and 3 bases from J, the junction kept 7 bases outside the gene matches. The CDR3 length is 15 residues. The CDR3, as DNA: TGTGCCAGCAGTCCATGGGACAGGGGTTACTACGAGCAGTACTTC. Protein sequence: CASSPWDRGYYEQYF.

The CDR3 DNA reads TGTGCCAGCAGCTTACAGACTGTGACCAATAATTCACCCCTCCACTTT. Residues: CASSLQTVTNNSPLHF. The rearrangement joins TRBV11-2 to TRBJ1-6; the D is unclear. This CDR3 region has 16 residues. With 2 bases removed from V and 5 bases from J, the gap between germline ends came to 13 bases. The germline V gene has CDR1 SGHAT and CDR2 FQNNGV.

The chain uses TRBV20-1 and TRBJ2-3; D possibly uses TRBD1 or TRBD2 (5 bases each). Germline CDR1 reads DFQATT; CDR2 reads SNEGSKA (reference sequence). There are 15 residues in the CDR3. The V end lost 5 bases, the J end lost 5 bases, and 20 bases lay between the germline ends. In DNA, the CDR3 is TGCAGTGCTCCTAACCGCCGGGGCCGAGGAGATACGCAGTATTTT. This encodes CSAPNRRGRGDTQYF.

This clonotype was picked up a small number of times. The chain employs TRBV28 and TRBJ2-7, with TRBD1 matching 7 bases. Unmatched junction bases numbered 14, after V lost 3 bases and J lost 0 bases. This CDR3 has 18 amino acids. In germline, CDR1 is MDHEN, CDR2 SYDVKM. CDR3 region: CASSLGDRTHIYSYEQYF. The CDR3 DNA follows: TGTGCCAGCAGTTTGGGGGACAGAACTCACATTTACTCCTACGAGCAGTACTTC.

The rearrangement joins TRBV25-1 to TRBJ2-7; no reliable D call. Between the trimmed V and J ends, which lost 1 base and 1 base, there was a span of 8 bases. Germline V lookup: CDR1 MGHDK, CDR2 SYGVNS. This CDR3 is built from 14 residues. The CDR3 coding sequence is TGTGCCAGCAGTGAATTCGAATCTTCCTACGAGCAGTACTTC. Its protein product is CASSEFESSYEQYF.

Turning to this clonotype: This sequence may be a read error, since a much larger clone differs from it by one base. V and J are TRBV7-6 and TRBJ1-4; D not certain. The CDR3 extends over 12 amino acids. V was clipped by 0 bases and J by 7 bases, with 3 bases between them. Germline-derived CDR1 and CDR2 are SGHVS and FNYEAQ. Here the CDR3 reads CASSLALEKLFF. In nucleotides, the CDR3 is TGTGCCAGCAGCTTAGCGCTTGAAAAACTGTTTTTT. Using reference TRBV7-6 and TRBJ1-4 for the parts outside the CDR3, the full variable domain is GAGVSQSPRYKVTKRGQDVALRCDPISGHVSLYWYRQALGQGPEFLTYFNYEAQQDKSGLPNDRFSAERPEGSISTLTIQRTEQRDSAMYRCASSLALEKLFFGSGTQLSVL.

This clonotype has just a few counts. The CDR3 DNA follows: TGTGCCACCAGCAGGGGCACGAACACCGGGGAGCTGTTTTTT. It yields the protein CATSRGTNTGELFF. The chain uses TRBV24-1 and TRBJ2-2; a weak D match, TRBD1 (6 bases). Germline V CDR1 and CDR2: KGHDR, SFDVKD. The CDR3 has 14 amino acids. Trimming cost V 7 bases and J 0 bases, with 8 bases left between them.

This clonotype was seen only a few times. CDR3 nucleotides: TGCAGTGCTCGTGGGACGTTCGAAGGGAGGTTTAATGAAAAACTGTTTTTT. This gives the protein CSARGTFEGRFNEKLFF. The genes are TRBV20-1 and TRBJ1-4; possible D gene TRBD1, 5 bases. The ends were cut back, 5 bases at V and 4 bases at J, with 23 bases in the middle. Germline CDR1 is DFQATT and CDR2 is SNEGSKA (reference sequence). There are 17 residues in the CDR3.